This entry describes one T cell receptor beta chain. Participants were aged 18 to 89 years, lived in 25 or so US areas, and enrolled virtually. The repertoire was sequenced with immunoSEQ multiplex PCR; TCRdb's copy has only in-frame clones and lacks some. The sample holds roughly 430,000 clones, roughly 90% seen once. V shed 6 bases and J shed 0 bases, with 11 bases lying between them. The germline CDR1 and CDR2 sequences are KGHDR and SFDVKD. CDR3 length equals 15 residues. This record belongs to a study of blood T cell repertoires in COVID-19. The clonotype was recovered from a woman in her thirties or forties with acute COVID-19. The sequenced sample was PBMCs or T cells enriched from blood (not recorded which). This chain joins TRBV24-1 and TRBJ1-5; D call uncertain. CDR3 bases: TGTGCCACCAGTCGGGGTGCTGGTAGCAATCAGCCCCAGCATTTT. Protein: CATSRGAGSNQPQHF.